A selection of T cell receptor beta chains follows, all from one sample in a study of T cell clones after liver transplantation. Produced via immunoSEQ multiplex PCR; TCRdb's table is partial and in-frame only. Here the sample spans about 120,000 clones, less than 95% being singletons. The starting material was CD4+ T cells from blood, obtained 12 months after liver transplant. These TCRs come from a human patient who received a liver transplant. Some T cells may be the graft donor's. The CDR3 runs from the conserved cysteine through the conserved F or W. Fields, in order: clone size, J gene, V gene, D gene, CDR3 DNA, CDR3 protein. A D gene is named only where the DNA matches it firmly. Part of the rows lack a size; the others show once, few, many or a class for expanded clones.

NA,TRBJ2-7,TRBV28,NA,TGTGCCAGCAGACCGCGTTTAAGCTCCTACGAGCAGTACTTC,CASRPRLSSYEQYF
once,TRBJ1-1,TRBV5-1,NA,TGCGCCAGCAGCACGCAGGGTCTGAACACTGAAGCTTTCTTT,CASSTQGLNTEAFF
few,TRBJ1-1,TRBV7-9,TRBD1,TGTGCCAGCAGCTTCCAGGGGGCGGCAGGGGATACTGAAGCTTTCTTT,CASSFQGAAGDTEAFF
NA,TRBJ2-5,TRBV6-5,NA,TGTGCCAGCAGTTACGGGGGGCGAAGAGAGACCCAGTACTTC,CASSYGGRRETQYF
NA,TRBJ1-3,TRBV5-1,NA,TGCGCCAGCCGACAGGACTCTGGAAACACCATATATTTT,CASRQDSGNTIYF
once,TRBJ2-2,TRBV7-9,TRBD2,TGTGCCAGCAGTCCGGGACTAGCGAGCGGGGAGCTGTTTTTT,CASSPGLASGELFF
few,TRBJ1-2,TRBV6-1,NA,TGTGCCAGCAGTGTAAGTTTGGCAGGCGGTTATGGCTACACCTTC,CASSVSLAGGYGYTF
NA,TRBJ2-5,TRBV5-1,TRBD1,TGCGCCAGCAGCTCCCAGGGACAGGGGGCAAGGGAGACCCAGTACTTC,CASSSQGQGARETQYF
NA,TRBJ1-2,TRBV19,TRBD1,TGTGCCAGTAGTGCGGACAGGGGGTATGGCTACACCTTC,CASSADRGYGYTF
NA,TRBJ2-1,TRBV7-9,NA,TGTGCCAGCAGCCGGCACAGCGGAACTTACAATGAGCAGTTCTTC,CASSRHSGTYNEQFF
NA,TRBJ1-3,TRBV5-4,TRBD1,TGTGCCAGCAGCGGCAGGGGGCGCGGAAACACCATATATTTT,CASSGRGRGNTIYF
NA,TRBJ2-6,TRBV6-6,NA,TGTGCCGCCCACCTGAGTGGTGGTGGGGCCAACGTCCTGACTTTC,CAAHLSGGGANVLTF
NA,TRBJ2-7,TRBV12-5,TRBD2,TGTGCTAGTGGTCGGGAGCCGGGAGGGGAGCAGTACTTC,CASGREPGGEQYF
NA,TRBJ1-3,TRBV25-1,NA,TGTGCCAGCAGTGATGCCGCTCCGTGGCAGGGAAACACCATATATTTT,CASSDAAPWQGNTIYF
NA,TRBJ2-1,TRBV5-8,NA,TGTGCCAGCAGCTTTCGACGGAGTATCTCCTACAATGAGCAGTTCTTC,CASSFRRSISYNEQFF
NA,TRBJ2-6,TRBV19,TRBD2,TGTGCCAGTAGTTCCAGGACTAGCGGGATCTTCACTGGGGCCAACGTCCTGACTTTC,CASSSRTSGIFTGANVLTF
NA,TRBJ2-2,TRBV18,TRBD2,TGTGCCAGCTCACCACGCCCTTGGGAGGGTTCGAACACCGGGGAGCTGTTTTTT,CASSPRPWEGSNTGELFF
NA,TRBJ2-1,TRBV5-1,TRBD1,TGCGCCAGCACCACCACCCAGGACAGGGTAACTAGTCGGGTCTTC,CASTTTQDRVTSRVF